This T cell receptor beta chain originates from a study of spatial heterogeneity in lung cancer (dated by TCRdb to between 2019 and 2020). About the full investigation: Donors were approximately 72 patients with early-stage, untreated non-small cell lung cancer from the lung TRACERx cohort. Follow-up PBMC samples were sequenced whenever available, with the median time to follow-up being approximately two years after resection. More beta-chain than alpha-chain transcripts were consistently detected, likely reflecting higher beta-chain transcript abundance. In the raw uncorrected reads, each unique combination of TCR and UMI appeared more than ten times on average. In non-small cell lung cancer, the study quantitatively compared TCR alpha and beta repertoires across several tumor regions, matched nontumor lung, and blood. The study linked features of the TCR repertoire to counts of nonsynonymous mutations, which were determined by whole-exome sequencing of tumor tissue. Both alpha and beta chains were TCR-sequenced in fewer than 250 tumor regions, around 65 matched nontumor lung samples and more than 50 PBMC samples obtained at surgery.

Sample time point, as interpreted from the label and publication: blood at routine non-recurrence follow-up after resection. TCR sequencing used whole RNA extracted from tumor and nontumor lung tissue, or from cryopreserved PBMC samples, without cell sorting. Patients were selected for TCR sequencing only if sufficient RNA was available from at least two tumor regions. To prepare the library, 5' RACE was applied. Sequencing was carried out with a NextSeq 500. The TCR library protocol attached a unique molecular identifier to each TCR cDNA molecule to allow correction of PCR and sequencing errors. From the authors' description of their analysis: TCR identification, UMI-based error correction and CDR3 extraction were all carried out with Decombinator tools. Expanded TCRs were defined as those above a frequency of 2 per 1,000, corresponding to the top 1% of the tumor frequency distribution. Rényi diversity was computed with the R vegan package after subsampling each repertoire 100 times to 5,000 TCRs. CDR3 similarity networks were built from amino acid triplet string-kernel similarity, connecting CDR3s with pairwise similarity above 0.82. The raw public data were reprocessed by TCRdb itself: fastp quality trimming at Q25, MiXCR clonotype calling, in-frame beta chains only. A single entry per CDR3 protein holds the most common genes and DNA from its merged rows. TCRdb's processing, not the study's, gives the V and J calls here. This sample has around 70,000 distinct CDR3 sequences in its table, and nearly 9% of those were observed once. The ten largest clones capture under 2.5% of the sample.

Study-wide findings and limitations: Only about 15 patients were included in comparisons of baseline and follow-up blood repertoires. Confirming at a functional level the hypothesis that regional TCRs recognize regional mutations was considered to require additional single-cell paired TCR alpha and beta sequencing. Ubiquitous expanded tumor TCRs were detected in blood more often at tumor resection than at routine follow-up.

Taken from the germline V gene, the CDR1 and CDR2 loops are SGHTA and FQGNSA. Trimming costs V 6 bases and J 5 bases, and their ends lie 16 bases apart. Its CDR3 holds 14 amino acids, cysteine through phenylalanine. Only CDR3 DNA is held: 42 bases, read in frame from base 1. This clonotype came up a few times. Its antigen is not yet known. No much larger clonotype is one base removed from it; base qualities were not supplied. Sequenced material: PBMCs, taken at follow-up. The chain is encoded by TRBV7-2 joined to TRBJ1-1; TRBD1 is a weak D gene call, 6 bases matching. This clonotype was obtained from a female donor with early-stage non-small cell lung cancer. DNA sequence: TGTGCCAGCAGTCCCGCCGGGAGGGGGACTGAAGCTTTCTTT. Its protein reads: CASSPAGRGTEAFF.